What follows is one T cell receptor beta chain and its context. The antigen remains undetermined. Here immunoSEQ multiplex PCR was the method, and the copy in TCRdb shows in-frame clones only, minus some. The sample shows some 17,000 clones, none of them appearing just once. This sample was taken from a study of T cell clonality in common variable immunodeficiency. Study results and limitations: Compared with controls, CVID subjects had fewer shared TCRbeta clones. Compared with healthy controls, CVID subjects showed increased TCRbeta clonality, mostly in about a third. In common variable immunodeficiency, TCR beta chains reportedly carried fewer deletions and N-nucleotide insertions.

Diagnosis required reduced IgG, IgA and/or IgM with specific antibody deficiency. Both groups were predominantly of Caucasian heritage. The receptor's source is a human donor with common variable immunodeficiency. The source material was peripheral blood mononuclear cells.

The CDR3 bases that were read are TGTGCCAGTAGTAACGCAGGGAGGCGAGAGACC. This gives the protein CASSNAGRRET. The whole CDR3 reads CASSNAGRRETQYF. The chain links TRBV19 to TRBJ2-5; a weak D match, TRBD2 (6 bases). The missing CDR3 end, 3 residues past where the read stops, is filled in from the germline J gene. Germline loops: CDR1 LNHDA, CDR2 SQIVND (reference sequence). The CDR3 sequence is 14 residues long. Trimming stripped 4 bases from V and 4 bases from J, with 13 bases between.